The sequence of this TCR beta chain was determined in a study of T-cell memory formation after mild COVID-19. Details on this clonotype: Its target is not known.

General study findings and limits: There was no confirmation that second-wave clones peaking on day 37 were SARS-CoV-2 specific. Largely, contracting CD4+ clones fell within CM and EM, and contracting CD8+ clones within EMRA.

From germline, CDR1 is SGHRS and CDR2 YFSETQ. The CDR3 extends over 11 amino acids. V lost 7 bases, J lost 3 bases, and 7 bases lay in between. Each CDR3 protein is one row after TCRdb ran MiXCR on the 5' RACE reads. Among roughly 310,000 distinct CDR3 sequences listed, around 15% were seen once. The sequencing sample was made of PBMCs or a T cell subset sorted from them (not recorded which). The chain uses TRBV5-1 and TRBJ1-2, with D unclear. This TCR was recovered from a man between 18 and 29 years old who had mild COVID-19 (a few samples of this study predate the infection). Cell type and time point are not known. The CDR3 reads CASLGDYGYTF. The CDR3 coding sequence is TGCGCCAGCCTAGGAGACTATGGCTACACCTTC.